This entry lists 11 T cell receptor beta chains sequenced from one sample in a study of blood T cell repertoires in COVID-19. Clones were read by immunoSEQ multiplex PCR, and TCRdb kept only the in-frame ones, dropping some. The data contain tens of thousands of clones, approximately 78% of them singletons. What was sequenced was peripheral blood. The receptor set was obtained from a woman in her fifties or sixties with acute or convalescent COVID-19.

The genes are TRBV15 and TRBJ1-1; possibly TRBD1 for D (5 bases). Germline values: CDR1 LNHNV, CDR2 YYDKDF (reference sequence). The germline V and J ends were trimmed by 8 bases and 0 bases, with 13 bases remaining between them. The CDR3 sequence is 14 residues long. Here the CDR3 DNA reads TGTGCCACCTCACCGGGACTTTTGAACACTGAAGCTTTCTTT. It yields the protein CATSPGLLNTEAFF.

This CDR3 is CASSAPGQMNTEAFF. CDR3 nucleotide sequence: TGCGCCAGCAGTGCGCCGGGACAGATGAACACTGAAGCTTTCTTT. J is TRBJ1-1 and V is TRBV10-2, with 7 bases fitting TRBD1. Looked up from germline, CDR1 is WSHSY and CDR2 is SAAADI. J was trimmed by 0 bases and V by 4 bases; bases with no gene match: 5. The CDR3 totals 15 residues.

The CDR3 sequence: CASSGSRGMEAFF. As DNA, the CDR3 is TGTGCCAGCAGCGGATCCCGGGGGATGGAAGCTTTCTTT. This chain joins TRBV9 and TRBJ1-1; TRBD1 might be the D (5 bases). CDR1 and CDR2 (germline): SGDLS, YYNGEE. The CDR3 runs 13 residues. Trimming cost V 3 bases and J 8 bases, with 14 bases left between them.

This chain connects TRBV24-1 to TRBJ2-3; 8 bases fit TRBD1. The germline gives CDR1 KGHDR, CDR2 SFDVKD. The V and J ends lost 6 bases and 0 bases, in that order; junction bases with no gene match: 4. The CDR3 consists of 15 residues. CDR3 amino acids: CATSRQGPSTDTQYF. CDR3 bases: TGTGCCACCAGTCGACAGGGGCCGAGCACAGATACGCAGTATTTT.

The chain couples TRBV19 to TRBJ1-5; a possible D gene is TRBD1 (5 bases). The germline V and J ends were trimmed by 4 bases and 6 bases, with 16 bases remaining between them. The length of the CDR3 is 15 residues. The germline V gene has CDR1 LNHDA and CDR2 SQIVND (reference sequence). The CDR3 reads CASSTPEFRAQPQHF. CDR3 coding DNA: TGTGCCAGTAGTACCCCGGAGTTCAGGGCTCAGCCCCAGCATTTT.

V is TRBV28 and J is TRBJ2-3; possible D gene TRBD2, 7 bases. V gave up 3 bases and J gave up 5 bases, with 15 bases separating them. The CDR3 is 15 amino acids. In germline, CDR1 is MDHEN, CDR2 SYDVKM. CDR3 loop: CASSLGGARGDTQYF. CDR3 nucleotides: TGTGCCAGCAGTTTGGGGGGGGCGCGAGGAGATACGCAGTATTTT.

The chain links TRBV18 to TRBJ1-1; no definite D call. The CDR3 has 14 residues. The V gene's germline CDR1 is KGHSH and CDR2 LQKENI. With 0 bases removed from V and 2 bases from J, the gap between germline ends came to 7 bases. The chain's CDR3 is CASSPPNINTEAFF. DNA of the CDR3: TGTGCCAGCTCACCACCGAACATCAACACTGAAGCTTTCTTT.

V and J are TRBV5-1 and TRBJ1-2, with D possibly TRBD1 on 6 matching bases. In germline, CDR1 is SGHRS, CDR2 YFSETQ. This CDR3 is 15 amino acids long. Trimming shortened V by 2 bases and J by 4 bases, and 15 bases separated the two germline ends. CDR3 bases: TGCGCCAGCAGCTTTACAGGGCGCTCTGTCTATGGCTACACCTTC. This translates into CASSFTGRSVYGYTF.

The CDR3 spells CASSLGGTENNEQFF. The CDR3 DNA reads TGTGCCAGCAGTCTAGGGGGGACAGAAAACAATGAGCAGTTCTTC. The chain couples TRBV6-2 or TRBV6-3 to TRBJ2-1; possibly TRBD1 for D (7 bases). Germline CDR1 and CDR2: MNHEY and SVGEGT. Trimming shortened V by 5 bases and J by 5 bases, and 16 bases separated the two germline ends. The length of the CDR3 is 15 residues.

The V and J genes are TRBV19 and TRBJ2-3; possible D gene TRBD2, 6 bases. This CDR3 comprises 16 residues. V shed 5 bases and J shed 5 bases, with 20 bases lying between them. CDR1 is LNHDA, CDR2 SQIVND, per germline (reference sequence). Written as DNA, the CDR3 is TGTGCCAGTAGTCTCCTCCCCGGCGGGGTCGGAGATACGCAGTATTTT. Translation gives CASSLLPGGVGDTQYF.

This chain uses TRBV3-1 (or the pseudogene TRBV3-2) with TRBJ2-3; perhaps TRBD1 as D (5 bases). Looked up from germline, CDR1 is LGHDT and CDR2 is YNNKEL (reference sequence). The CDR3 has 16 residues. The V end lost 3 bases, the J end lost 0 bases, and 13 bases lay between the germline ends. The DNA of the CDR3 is TGTGCCAGCAGCCAGAATCCAACAGGCAGCACAGATACGCAGTATTTT. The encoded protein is CASSQNPTGSTDTQYF.